Included here is one T cell receptor beta chain sequence, with context. Which antigen it targets is not known. Per-base qualities were not stored, and no clone one base away is much larger. This sample was taken from a study of T cell repertoires in cytomegalovirus infection (dated by TCRdb to the late 2010s). Turning to the overall study: Donor HLA type was relevant to the analysis, as public TCR beta signatures indicated carriage of CMV infection together with the matching HLA type. Summary of the overall study and its limitations: In the ex vivo response, HLA-C-restricted CMV-specific TCR beta clonotypes were dominant, and in two of eight donors the single most frequent clonotype came from this HLA-C-restricted group. In both this cohort and an independent roughly 350-donor cohort, the cumulative frequency of public TCR beta family members distinguished carriers of CMV infection plus the relevant HLA type.

The V and J ends are trimmed by 2 bases and 2 bases, leaving 10 bases between them. For CDR1 and CDR2, the germline V gene (reference sequence) lists MNHEY and SMNVEV. The CDR3 sequence holds 15 residues, the cysteine and phenylalanine included. Only the CDR3 region is kept as DNA, spanning 45 bases read in frame from base 1. The sequencer was an Illumina HiSeq 1500. The raw public reads went through TCRdb reprocessing: fastp at Q25, MiXCR clone calling, in-frame beta chains kept. Rows matching on CDR3 protein sequence are summarized as one entry with the most common DNA and genes. Here the sample has some 400,000 distinct CDR3 sequences; 15% to 20% occur a single time. 8.5% to 10% of the sample is held by the ten biggest clonotypes.

The specimen sequenced was PBMCs. The clonotype comes from a human donor in good health (CMV status not recorded). Some clones in this sample may be carry-over from other donors' samples. The rearranged chain carries TRBV27 and TRBJ1-5; a tentative D call is TRBD1 (5 bases match). This receptor has the CDR3 CASSLQGSGNQPQHF. Read as DNA, the sequence is TGTGCCAGCAGTTTACAGGGCTCAGGCAATCAGCCCCAGCATTTT.